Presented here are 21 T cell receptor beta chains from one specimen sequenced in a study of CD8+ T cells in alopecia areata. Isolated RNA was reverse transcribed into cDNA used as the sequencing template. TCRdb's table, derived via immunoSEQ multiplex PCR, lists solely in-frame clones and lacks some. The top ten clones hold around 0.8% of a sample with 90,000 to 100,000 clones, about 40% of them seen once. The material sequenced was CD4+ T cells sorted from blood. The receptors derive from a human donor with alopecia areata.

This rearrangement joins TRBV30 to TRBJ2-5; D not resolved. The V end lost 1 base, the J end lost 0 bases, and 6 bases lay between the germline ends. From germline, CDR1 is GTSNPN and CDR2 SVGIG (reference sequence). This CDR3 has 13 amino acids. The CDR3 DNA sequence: TGTGCCTGGAGTGAGGCCAACCAAGAGACCCAGTACTTC. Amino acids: CAWSEANQETQYF. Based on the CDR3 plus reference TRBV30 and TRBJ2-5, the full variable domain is SQTIHQWPATLVQPVGSPLSLECTVEGTSNPNLYWYRQAAGRGLQLLFYSVGIGQISSEVPQNLSASRPQDRQFILSSKKLLLSDSGFYLCAWSEANQETQYFGPGTRLLVL.

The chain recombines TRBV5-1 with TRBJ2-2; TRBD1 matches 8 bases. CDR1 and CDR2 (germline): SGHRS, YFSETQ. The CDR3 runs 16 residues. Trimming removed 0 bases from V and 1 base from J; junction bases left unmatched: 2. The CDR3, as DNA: TGCGCCAGCAGCTTGGGAGGACAGGGGAACACCGGGGAGCTGTTTTTT. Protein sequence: CASSLGGQGNTGELFF.

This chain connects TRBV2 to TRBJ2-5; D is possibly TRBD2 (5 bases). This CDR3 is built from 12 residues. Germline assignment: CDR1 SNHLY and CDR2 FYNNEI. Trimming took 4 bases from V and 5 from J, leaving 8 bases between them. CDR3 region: CASSGGPETQYF. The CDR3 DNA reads TGTGCCAGCAGTGGAGGGCCGGAGACCCAGTACTTC.

DNA for the CDR3: TGTGCCTGGGGGACAGGGGACGTCCTGACTTTC. It yields the protein CAWGTGDVLTF. V and J are TRBV30 and TRBJ2-6, with 10 bases aligning to TRBD1. Germline CDR1 is GTSNPN and CDR2 is SVGIG (reference sequence). The CDR3 length is 11 residues. V was clipped by 5 bases and J by 11 bases; unmatched bases: 0.

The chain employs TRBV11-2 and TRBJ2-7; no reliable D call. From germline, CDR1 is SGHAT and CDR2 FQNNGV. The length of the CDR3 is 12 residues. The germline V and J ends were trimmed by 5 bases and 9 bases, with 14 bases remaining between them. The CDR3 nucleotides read TGTGCCAGCAGCCCAACAAAAGTGAGGCAGTACTTC. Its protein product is CASSPTKVRQYF.

Here the CDR3 DNA reads TGTGCCGGGGGTATTCCCAATCAGCCCCAGCATTTT. It specifies CAGGIPNQPQHF. The rearrangement links TRBV30 to TRBJ1-5; a possible D gene is TRBD1 (5 bases). Germline V gives CDR1 GTSNPN, CDR2 SVGIG (reference sequence). Trimming left V 8 bases short and J 3 bases short, with 11 bases between. The CDR3 runs to 12 residues.

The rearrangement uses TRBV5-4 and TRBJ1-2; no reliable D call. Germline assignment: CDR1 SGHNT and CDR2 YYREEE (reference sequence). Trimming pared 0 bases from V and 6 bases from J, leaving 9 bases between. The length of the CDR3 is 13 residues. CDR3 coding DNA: TGTGCCAGCAGCTTGGGGACGTCGGATGGCTACACCTTC. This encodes CASSLGTSDGYTF.

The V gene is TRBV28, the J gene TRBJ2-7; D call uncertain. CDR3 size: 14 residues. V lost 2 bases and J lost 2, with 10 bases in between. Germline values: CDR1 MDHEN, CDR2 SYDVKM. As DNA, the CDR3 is TGTGCCAGCAGTTTAGGAGCTACTGCCTACGAGCAGTACTTC. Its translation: CASSLGATAYEQYF.

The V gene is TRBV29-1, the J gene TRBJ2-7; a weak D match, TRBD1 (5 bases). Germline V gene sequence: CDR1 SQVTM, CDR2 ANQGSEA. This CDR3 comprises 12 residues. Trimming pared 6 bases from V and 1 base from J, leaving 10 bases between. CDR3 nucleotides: TGCAGCGTACAGGCGATGTCCTACGAGCAGTACTTC. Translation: CSVQAMSYEQYF.

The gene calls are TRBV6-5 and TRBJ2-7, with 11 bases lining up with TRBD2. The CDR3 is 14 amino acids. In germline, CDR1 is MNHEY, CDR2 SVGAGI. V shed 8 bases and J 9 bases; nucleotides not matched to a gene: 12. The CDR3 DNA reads TGTGCCAGCCGAACTACTAGCGGGAGAGGTGGGCAGTACTTC. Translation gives CASRTTSGRGGQYF.

The CDR3 reads CASSLLTVANTGELFF. Written as DNA, the CDR3 is TGCGCCAGCAGCTTGTTAACAGTCGCGAACACCGGGGAGCTGTTTTTT. This sequence joins TRBV5-1 and TRBJ2-2; D unresolved. This CDR3 has 16 amino acids. Germline V gene lookup returns CDR1 SGHRS and CDR2 YFSETQ. V was trimmed by 1 base and J by 0 bases, leaving 10 bases between them.

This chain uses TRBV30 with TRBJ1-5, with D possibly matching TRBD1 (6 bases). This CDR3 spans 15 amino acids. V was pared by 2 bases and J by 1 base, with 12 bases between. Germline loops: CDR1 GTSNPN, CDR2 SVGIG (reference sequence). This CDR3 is CAWSYGQGSNQPQHF. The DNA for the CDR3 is TGTGCCTGGAGTTACGGCCAGGGGAGCAATCAGCCCCAGCATTTT.

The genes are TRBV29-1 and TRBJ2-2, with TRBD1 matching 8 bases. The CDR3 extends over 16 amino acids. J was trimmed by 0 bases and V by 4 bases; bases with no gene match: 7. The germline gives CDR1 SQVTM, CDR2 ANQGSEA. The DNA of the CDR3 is TGCAGCGTTGCGCCACAGGGGGATGCGAACACCGGGGAGCTGTTTTTT. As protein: CSVAPQGDANTGELFF.

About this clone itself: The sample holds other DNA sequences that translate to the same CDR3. The CDR3 spells CSVSGEETQYF. CDR3 DNA: TGCAGCGTTAGCGGGGAAGAGACCCAGTACTTC. The V and J genes are TRBV29-1 and TRBJ2-5; 7 bases are a match to TRBD2. The length of the CDR3 is 11 residues. Germline-derived CDR1 and CDR2 are SQVTM and ANQGSEA. Losses at the gene ends were 5 bases for V and 3 bases for J; bases not matched to a gene: 0.

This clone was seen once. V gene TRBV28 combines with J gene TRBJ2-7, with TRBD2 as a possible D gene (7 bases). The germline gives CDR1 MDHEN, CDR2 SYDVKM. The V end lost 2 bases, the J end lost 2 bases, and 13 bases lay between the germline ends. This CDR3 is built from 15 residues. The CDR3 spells CASSLRSRGPYEQYF. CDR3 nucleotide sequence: TGTGCCAGCAGTTTAAGGTCGCGGGGGCCCTACGAGCAGTACTTC.

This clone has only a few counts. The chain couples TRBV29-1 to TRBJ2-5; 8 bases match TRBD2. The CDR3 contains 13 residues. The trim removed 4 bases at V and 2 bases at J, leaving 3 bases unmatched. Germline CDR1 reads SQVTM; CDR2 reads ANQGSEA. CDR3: CSVGTSIQETQYF. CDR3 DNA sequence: TGCAGCGTTGGGACTAGCATACAAGAGACCCAGTACTTC.

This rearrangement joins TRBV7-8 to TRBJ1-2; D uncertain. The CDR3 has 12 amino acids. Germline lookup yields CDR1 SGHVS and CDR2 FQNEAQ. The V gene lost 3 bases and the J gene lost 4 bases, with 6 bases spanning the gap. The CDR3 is CASSLDGYGYTF. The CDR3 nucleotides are TGTGCCAGCAGCTTGGACGGCTATGGCTACACCTTC.

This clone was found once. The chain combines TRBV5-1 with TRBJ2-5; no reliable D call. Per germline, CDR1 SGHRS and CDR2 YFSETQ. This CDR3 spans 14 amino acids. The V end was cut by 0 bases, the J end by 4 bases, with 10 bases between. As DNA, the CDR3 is TGCGCCAGCAGCTTGGATAGCCCGGGAGAGACCCAGTACTTC. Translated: CASSLDSPGETQYF.

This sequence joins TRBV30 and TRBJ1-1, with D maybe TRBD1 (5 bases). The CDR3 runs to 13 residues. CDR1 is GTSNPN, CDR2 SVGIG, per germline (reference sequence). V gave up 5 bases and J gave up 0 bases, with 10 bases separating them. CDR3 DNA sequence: TGTGCCTGGGGACGGGGCCTGAACACTGAAGCTTTCTTT. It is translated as CAWGRGLNTEAFF.

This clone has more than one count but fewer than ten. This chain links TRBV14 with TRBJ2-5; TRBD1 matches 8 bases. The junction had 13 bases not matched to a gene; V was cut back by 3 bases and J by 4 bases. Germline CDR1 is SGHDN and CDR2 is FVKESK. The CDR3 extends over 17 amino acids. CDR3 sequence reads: CASSHILDRVAGETQYF. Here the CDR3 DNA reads TGTGCCAGCAGCCACATCCTGGACAGGGTGGCCGGAGAGACCCAGTACTTC.

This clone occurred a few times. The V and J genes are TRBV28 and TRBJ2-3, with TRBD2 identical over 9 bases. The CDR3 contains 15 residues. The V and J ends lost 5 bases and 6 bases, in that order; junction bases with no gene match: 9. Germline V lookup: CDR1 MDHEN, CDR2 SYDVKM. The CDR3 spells CASSLGAGGDDTQYF. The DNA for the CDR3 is TGTGCCAGCAGTCTAGGTGCGGGAGGGGATGATACGCAGTATTTT.